Detailed here is one T cell receptor (beta chain). Its antigen is as yet unknown. TCRdb's copy holds only in-frame clones and misses some; the assay was immunoSEQ multiplex PCR. This sample carries 85,000 to 100,000 clones, about 87% of them seen once, and the ten largest clones take 0.56%. This record comes from a study of a mutant IDH1 vaccine in newly diagnosed glioma. Study background: Patients previously underwent radiotherapy, temozolomide, or both, and most underwent both. General study points: Changes to the top peripheral T cell clonotypes appeared unrelated to pseudoprogression. A vaccine-induced immune response developed in about 93% of the patients.

Sample time point: baseline, week 1 (first vaccination visit). Treatment defined: pre-vaccination baseline after standard-of-care therapy. The astrocytomas were IDH1-mutant, ATRX-negative, and WHO grade 3 or 4. The V gene lost 7 bases and the J gene lost 5 bases, with 18 bases spanning the gap. The CDR3 is 14 amino acids. Germline CDR1 reads PRHDT; CDR2 reads FYEKMQ (reference sequence). J is TRBJ2-7 and V is TRBV13; possibly TRBD2 for D (5 bases). The TCR originated in a woman aged 45-65 years with glioma. The input for sequencing was PBMCs, taken from a glioma patient treated with radiotherapy, temozolomide or both. The CDR3 sequence is CASTLRGRGHEQYF. The DNA of the CDR3 is TGTGCCAGCACCCTCCGAGGGAGAGGGCACGAGCAGTACTTC.